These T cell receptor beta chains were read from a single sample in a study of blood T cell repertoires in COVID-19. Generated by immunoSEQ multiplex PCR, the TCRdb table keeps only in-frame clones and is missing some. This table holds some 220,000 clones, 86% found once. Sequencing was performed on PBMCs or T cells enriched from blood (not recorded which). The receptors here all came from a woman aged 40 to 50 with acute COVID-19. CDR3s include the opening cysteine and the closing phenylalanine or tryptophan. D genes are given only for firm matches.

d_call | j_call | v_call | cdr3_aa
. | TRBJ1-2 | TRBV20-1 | CSASRDTGIGYTF
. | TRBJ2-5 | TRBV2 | CASSEAGTGIQETQYF
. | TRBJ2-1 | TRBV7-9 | CASSLANREQFF
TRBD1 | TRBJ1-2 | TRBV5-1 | CASSLGRQGVDYGYTF
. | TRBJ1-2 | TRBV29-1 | CSVGAGANGYTF
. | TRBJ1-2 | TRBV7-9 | CASDDSGLLDGYTF
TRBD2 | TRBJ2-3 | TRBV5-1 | CASSFSPRLAGRTDTQYF
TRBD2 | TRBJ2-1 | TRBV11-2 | CASSPSGLAGGFSYNEQFF
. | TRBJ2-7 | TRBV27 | CASSPSGVRLPNEQYF
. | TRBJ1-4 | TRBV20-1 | CSASIDSSTNEKLFF
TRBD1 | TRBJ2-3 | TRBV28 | CASSYSGTGTQYF
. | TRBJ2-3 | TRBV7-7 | CASSLTGSSTDTQYF
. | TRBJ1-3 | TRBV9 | CASSDRGASGNTIYF
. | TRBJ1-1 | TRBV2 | CASSQLRTAPAEAFF
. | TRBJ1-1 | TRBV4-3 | CASSHSTELETEAFF
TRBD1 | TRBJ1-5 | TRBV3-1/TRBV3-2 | CASSWTGDPQPQHF
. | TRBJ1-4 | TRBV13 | CASSLGDSPTNEKLFF
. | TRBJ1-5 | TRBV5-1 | CASSLGGSNQPQHF
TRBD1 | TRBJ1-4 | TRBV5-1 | CASSPWTGSLSNEKLFF
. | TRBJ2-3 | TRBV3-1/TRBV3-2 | CASSPDRLSTDTQYF
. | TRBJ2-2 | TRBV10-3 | CAISDRTTTGELFF
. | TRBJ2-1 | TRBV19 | CASSTGVAFGNEQFF
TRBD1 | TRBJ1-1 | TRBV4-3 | CASSQPTGGTEAFF
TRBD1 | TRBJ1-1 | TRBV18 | CASSPKQGAENTEAFF
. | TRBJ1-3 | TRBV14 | CASSQDSGGNTIYF
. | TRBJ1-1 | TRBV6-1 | CASSDMGAVNTEAFF
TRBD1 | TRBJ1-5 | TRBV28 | CASSYRDRELQPQHF
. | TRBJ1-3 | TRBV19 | CASSIPRAGLGNTIYF
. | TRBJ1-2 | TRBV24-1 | CATSESFGGYTF
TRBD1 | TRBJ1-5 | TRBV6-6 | CASSQTGTANQPQHF
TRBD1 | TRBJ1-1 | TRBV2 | CASSYRGLNTEAFF
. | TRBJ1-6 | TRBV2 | CASSEAGSYNSPLHF
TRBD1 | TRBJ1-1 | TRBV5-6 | CASSGAGTGDTEAFF
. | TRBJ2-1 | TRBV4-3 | CASSQVGRFQYNEQFF
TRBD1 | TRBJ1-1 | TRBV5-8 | CASSLARRGQEAFF
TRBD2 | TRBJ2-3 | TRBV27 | CASSPTFIAGDTQYF
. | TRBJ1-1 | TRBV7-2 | CASSPSRVEAFF
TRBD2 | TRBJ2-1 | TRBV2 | CASSSGGAGNEQFF
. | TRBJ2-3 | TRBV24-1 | CATSDSQMRLRTDTQYF
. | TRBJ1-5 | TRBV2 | CASREGAGSNQPQHF
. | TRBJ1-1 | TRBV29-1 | CSVGGGTEAFF
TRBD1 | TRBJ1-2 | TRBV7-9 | CASSLVQGKGGYTF
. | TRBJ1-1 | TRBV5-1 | CASSFERVGNTEAFF
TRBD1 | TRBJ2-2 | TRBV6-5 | CASSLGTVNTGELFF
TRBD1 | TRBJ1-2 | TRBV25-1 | CASRGSDRDRGFFYGYTF
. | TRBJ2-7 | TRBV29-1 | CSVRTGSSYEQYF
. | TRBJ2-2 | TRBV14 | CASSQGGGANTGELFF
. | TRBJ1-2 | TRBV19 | CASSLFGGYTF
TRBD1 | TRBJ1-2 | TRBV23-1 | CASSQPGQDYGYTF
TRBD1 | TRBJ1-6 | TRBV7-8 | CASSFGTDNSPLHF
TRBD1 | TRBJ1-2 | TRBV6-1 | CASSEGQGAGYTF
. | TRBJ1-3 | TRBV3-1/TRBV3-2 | CASSQLQVAGNTIYF
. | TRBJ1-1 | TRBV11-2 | CASSMYPQASPNTEAFF
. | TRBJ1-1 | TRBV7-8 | CASSLAIVGTTTEAFF
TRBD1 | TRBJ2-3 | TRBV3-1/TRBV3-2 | CASSQDYKGARVRDTQYF